Sequencing of this TCR beta chain was carried out in a study of T cells in Graves' hyperthyroidism and ophthalmopathy. Trimming pared 0 bases from V and 5 bases from J, leaving 16 bases between. The germline CDR1 and CDR2 sequences are MRHNA and SNTAGT. The CDR3 is 16 amino acids. It was RNA transcripts that yielded the amplified TCR beta CDR3 regions. A set of HTBI primers served as the primers for a first-round RT-PCR of the TCR CDR3. MiXCR was run by TCRdb on the multiplex PCR reads, yielding one entry per CDR3 protein. The sample has about 350,000 distinct CDR3 sequences; roughly 13% are singletons.

This TCR derives from a woman aged 35 to 49 with Graves' ophthalmopathy. Material for sequencing was blood. J is TRBJ2-5 and V is TRBV6-4; the D is unclear. CDR3: CASSDSLGAAGETQYF. As DNA, the CDR3 is TGTGCCAGCAGTGACTCGCTAGGCGCGGCTGGGGAGACCCAGTACTTC.